The clone carrying this T cell receptor beta chain was observed at least ten times. TCRdb re-analysed the 5' RACE reads in MiXCR, keeping a single row per CDR3 protein. Here the sample spans approximately 29,000 distinct CDR3 sequences, about 12% being singletons. This sample stems from a study of neurological immune-mediated disorders. CDR3 length: 15 residues. V lost 6 bases, J lost 0 bases, and 16 bases lay in between. The germline V gene has CDR1 DFQATT and CDR2 SNEGSKA (reference sequence). The clonotype was recovered from a man aged 60 to 75 in good health. The sequenced material came from PBMCs. The V call is TRBV20-1, the J call TRBJ2-3, with D maybe TRBD2 (5 bases). The CDR3 DNA is TGCAGTGCCACAAGTCGGCGGACTAGCACAGATACGCAGTATTTT. Translating gives CSATSRRTSTDTQYF.